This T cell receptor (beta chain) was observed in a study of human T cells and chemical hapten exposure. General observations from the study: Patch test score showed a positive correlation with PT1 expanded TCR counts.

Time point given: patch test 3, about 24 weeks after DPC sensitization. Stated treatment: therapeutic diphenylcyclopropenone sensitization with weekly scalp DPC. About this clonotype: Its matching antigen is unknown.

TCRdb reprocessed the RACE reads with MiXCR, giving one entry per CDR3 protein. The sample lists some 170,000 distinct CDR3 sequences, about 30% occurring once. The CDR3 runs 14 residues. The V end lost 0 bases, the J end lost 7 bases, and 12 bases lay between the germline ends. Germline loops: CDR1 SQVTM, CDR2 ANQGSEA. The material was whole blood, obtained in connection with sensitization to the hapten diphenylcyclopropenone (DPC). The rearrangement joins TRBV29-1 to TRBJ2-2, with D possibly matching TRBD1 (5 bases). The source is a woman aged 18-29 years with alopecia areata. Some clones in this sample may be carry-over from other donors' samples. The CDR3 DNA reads TGCAGCGTTGAAGACAGGGAAAGGGTCGGGGAGCTGTTTTTT. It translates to CSVEDRERVGELFF.